The 27 T cell receptor beta chains given below trace back to one sample, sequenced in a study of vaccination and CD4 T cells after COVID-19. Cultured CD4+ T cell DNA was sequenced using the Oncomine TCR Beta short-read assay. TCRdb independently ran MiXCR on the PCR reads; one entry per CDR3 protein. The sample lists about 13,000 distinct CDR3 sequences; approximately 40% were seen once. Their specific antigens are unknown. The treatment: roughly 11-day PBMC culture with coronavirus spike peptide pools or control peptides (ViraFEST assay). Sequenced: CD4+ T cells from blood, cultured in vitro. The origin of the receptors is a human donor who had recovered from COVID-19.

The chain couples TRBV28 to TRBJ1-1; 7 bases are shared with TRBD1. Trimming cost V 1 base and J 11 bases; bases outside gene matches: 7. The CDR3 loop spans 13 amino acids. Germline assignment: CDR1 MDHEN and CDR2 SYDVKM. The CDR3 DNA sequence: TGTGCCAGCAGTTTATCAGAGGGGGCGAGGGCTTTCTTT. The encoded protein is CASSLSEGARAFF.

The V gene is TRBV11-3, the J gene TRBJ2-1; tentatively, D is TRBD1 (6 bases). The germline gives CDR1 SGHNT, CDR2 YENEEA. Trimming shortened V by 0 bases and J by 4 bases, and 10 bases separated the two germline ends. This CDR3 is 15 amino acids long. CDR3 residues: CASSLDQGQYNEQFF. Here the CDR3 DNA reads TGTGCCAGCAGCTTAGACCAGGGGCAATACAATGAGCAGTTCTTC.

This clonotype showed up just a few times. This chain links TRBV15 with TRBJ2-5; D unclear. The CDR3 has 12 residues. The V end lost 1 base, the J end lost 2 bases, and 2 bases lay between the germline ends. The germline CDR1 and CDR2 sequences are LNHNV and YYDKDF (reference sequence). CDR3 in amino acids: CATSRGQETQYF. The CDR3, as DNA: TGTGCCACCAGCAGAGGGCAAGAGACCCAGTACTTC.

The rearrangement joins TRBV6-1 to TRBJ1-6, with TRBD1 matching over 8 bases. The ends lost 4 bases at V and 10 bases at J; junction bases unmatched: 12. The CDR3 length is 16 residues. Looked up from germline, CDR1 is MNHNS and CDR2 is SASEGT. The CDR3 sequence is CASSAYSGQVKSPLHF. The DNA of the CDR3 is TGTGCCAGCAGTGCCTACTCGGGACAGGTCAAATCACCCCTCCACTTT.

V and J are TRBV18 and TRBJ1-5; D is possibly TRBD1 (5 bases). In germline, CDR1 is KGHSH, CDR2 LQKENI. The CDR3 is 14 amino acids. V lost 3 bases to trimming and J lost 1 base, with 7 bases between them. The DNA for the CDR3 is TGTGCCAGCTCACCGGGGCTGAGCAATCAGCCCCAGCATTTT. This translates into CASSPGLSNQPQHF.

The chain recombines TRBV19 with TRBJ1-5; D unclear. The CDR3 is made up of 14 amino acids. Germline CDR1 LNHDA, CDR2 SQIVND (reference sequence). V was clipped by 7 bases and J by 6 bases, with 16 bases between them. The CDR3 DNA follows: TGTGCCAGTAAGAGGGAAGGTTGGGGTCAGCCCCAGCATTTT. This sequence encodes CASKREGWGQPQHF.

J is TRBJ1-5 and V is TRBV10-1; D unresolved. This CDR3 contains 13 residues. Trimming removed 8 bases from V and 4 bases from J, with 12 bases in between. Germline V gives CDR1 WNHNN, CDR2 SYGVQD (reference sequence). The CDR3 here is CASGGSGNQPQHF. The CDR3 DNA reads TGCGCCAGCGGTGGGTCGGGAAATCAGCCCCAGCATTTT.

This sequence joins TRBV11-3 and TRBJ2-1; 9 bases agree with TRBD2. The junction had 5 bases not matched to a gene; V was cut back by 0 bases and J by 8 bases. The CDR3 is made up of 15 amino acids. In germline, CDR1 is SGHNT, CDR2 YENEEA. Written as DNA, the CDR3 is TGTGCCAGCAGCTTAGACAGCGGGAGGTTAGATGAGCAGTTCTTC. As protein: CASSLDSGRLDEQFF.

This clonotype came up a few times. The chain links TRBV18 to TRBJ1-6; no clear D gene. V gave up 1 base and J gave up 8 bases, with 6 bases separating them. The germline CDR1 and CDR2 sequences are KGHSH and LQKENI. The CDR3 runs to 13 residues. Here the CDR3 DNA reads TGTGCCAGCTCACCACGGAAGGATTCACCCCTCCACTTT. Translation gives CASSPRKDSPLHF. Complete variable domain (other parts from reference TRBV18 and TRBJ1-6): NAGVMQNPRHLVRRRGQEARLRCSPMKGHSHVYWYRQLPEEGLKFMVYLQKENIIDESGMPKERFSAEFPKEGPSILRIQQVVRGDSAAYFCASSPRKDSPLHFGNGTRLTVT.

This clonotype occurred a few times. The chain joins TRBV20-1 to TRBJ1-4; TRBD1 matches 7 bases. V lost 6 bases and J lost 6; bases outside the gene matches: 13. The CDR3 has 15 amino acids. Looked up from germline, CDR1 is DFQATT and CDR2 is SNEGSKA (reference sequence). The CDR3, as DNA: TGCAGTGCCGAACCGATGACAGGGTCCGATGAAAAACTGTTTTTT. Protein product: CSAEPMTGSDEKLFF.

This rearrangement joins TRBV5-1 to TRBJ2-3, with 9 nucleotides matching TRBD1. Trimming cost V 0 bases and J 1 base; bases outside gene matches: 6. Germline-derived CDR1 and CDR2 are SGHRS and YFSETQ. This CDR3 is built from 17 residues. This CDR3 reads CASSLEGQGVGTDTQYF. CDR3 coding DNA: TGCGCCAGCAGCTTGGAGGGACAGGGTGTGGGCACAGATACGCAGTATTTT.

This clonotype came up a few times. This chain joins TRBV20-1 and TRBJ1-5; D remains ambiguous. Trimming left V 0 bases short and J 5 bases short, with 14 bases between. The CDR3 spans 15 residues. Looked up from germline, CDR1 is DFQATT and CDR2 is SNEGSKA (reference sequence). The CDR3 DNA reads TGCAGTGCTAGAGATCTACGGACTGTTGATCAGCCCCAGCATTTT. Its translation is CSARDLRTVDQPQHF.

Only a few counts were recorded for this clonotype. This chain joins TRBV20-1 and TRBJ1-5; D is unresolved. From germline, CDR1 is DFQATT and CDR2 SNEGSKA (reference sequence). The CDR3 is 13 amino acids. The ends were cut back, 4 bases at V and 5 bases at J, with 12 bases in the middle. CDR3 sequence: CSAILSGDQPQHF. CDR3 sequence (DNA): TGCAGTGCTATTCTGTCAGGTGATCAGCCCCAGCATTTT.

This clonotype has only a few counts. This chain links TRBV20-1 with TRBJ1-1; D is ambiguous. The germline V gene encodes CDR1 DFQATT and CDR2 SNEGSKA (reference sequence). V lost 2 bases to trimming and J lost 1 base, with 8 bases between them. The CDR3 has 13 amino acids. The CDR3 spells CSARTTANTEAFF. In DNA, the CDR3 is TGCAGTGCTAGAACGACCGCGAACACTGAAGCTTTCTTT.

V gene TRBV24-1 combines with J gene TRBJ2-5; 12 bases are a match to TRBD1. V was clipped by 1 base and J by 4 bases; unmatched bases: 6. Germline V gene sequence: CDR1 KGHDR, CDR2 SFDVKD. The CDR3 is made up of 17 amino acids. The CDR3 DNA reads TGTGCCACCAGTGATTTTTCGGGACAGGGGGCATTAGAGACCCAGTACTTC. This gives the protein CATSDFSGQGALETQYF.

The rearrangement links TRBV2 to TRBJ1-1; perhaps TRBD1 as D (5 bases). Trimming took off 6 bases at V and 7 bases at J, with 15 bases between the two ends. Per germline, CDR1 SNHLY and CDR2 FYNNEI. This CDR3 region has 13 residues. The CDR3 region has the DNA TGTGCCAGCAGGGACGGGCGGGGGGGTGAAGCTTTCTTT. Protein sequence: CASRDGRGGEAFF.

V gene TRBV21-1 combines with J gene TRBJ1-2; TRBD1, the table's D call, was not compared with the DNA. TRBV21-1 is a pseudogene segment. The CDR3 is 14 residues long. The CDR3 here is CASSKPRTGDGYTF. CDR3 in DNA: TGTGCCAGCAGCAAACCAAGGACAGGGGATGGCTACACCTTC.

The chain carries TRBV2 and TRBJ1-5; TRBD1 matches at 7 bases. Germline CDR1 and CDR2: SNHLY and FYNNEI. The CDR3 is 14 amino acids. Trimming took 7 bases from V and 8 from J; bases not matched to a gene: 11. Here the CDR3 reads CASTKQGQGEPQHF. In DNA, the CDR3 is TGTGCCAGCACGAAACAGGGTCAGGGGGAGCCCCAGCATTTT.

This clonotype was seen only a few times. V usage is TRBV19 and J usage is TRBJ2-7; D gene ambiguous. V shed 3 bases and J shed 1 base, with 7 bases lying between them. The CDR3 is 13 amino acids. Germline V CDR1 and CDR2: LNHDA, SQIVND (reference sequence). The CDR3 DNA sequence: TGTGCCAGTAGTATTCCGGGTTCCTACGAGCAGTACTTC. It is translated as CASSIPGSYEQYF.

The chain uses TRBV12-3 or TRBV12-4 and TRBJ1-5; D unclear. V dropped 4 bases and J dropped 6 bases, with 13 bases sitting between them. The CDR3 runs to 14 residues. The CDR3 loop is CASSSLAGAQPQHF. The CDR3 DNA reads TGTGCCAGCAGTTCTTTGGCAGGAGCTCAGCCCCAGCATTTT.

This rearrangement joins TRBV30 to TRBJ1-1; D remains ambiguous. The ends were cut back, 0 bases at V and 4 bases at J, with 12 bases in the middle. The CDR3 contains 14 residues. The V gene's germline CDR1 is GTSNPN and CDR2 SVGIG (reference sequence). For the CDR3, the DNA is TGTGCCTGGAGTGTACGGGCGGACGGCACTGAAGCTTTCTTT. Translating it yields CAWSVRADGTEAFF.

The V call is TRBV11-2, the J call TRBJ1-2; the D is unclear. Trimming cost V 0 bases and J 4 bases, with 12 bases left between them. Looked up from germline, CDR1 is SGHAT and CDR2 is FQNNGV. The CDR3 spans 15 residues. The DNA of the CDR3 is TGTGCCAGCAGCTTAGAGGAGGGAAGGATCTATGGCTACACCTTC. Its protein product is CASSLEEGRIYGYTF.

A word on this clonotype: At one of its ends the junction is not consistent with the germline gene, which may arise from a read error. This chain connects TRBV5-1 to TRBJ2-2; D is unresolved. CDR1 and CDR2 from the germline V gene are SGHRS and YFSETQ. This CDR3 is 15 amino acids long. The CDR3 DNA is TGCGCCAGCACCTTGCCCCCTCCTGTTTCCGGGGAGCTGTTTTTT. Residues: CASTLPPPVSGELFF. Looking up the rest from reference TRBV5-1 and TRBJ2-2 gives the full variable domain: KAGVTQTPRYLIKTRGQQVTLSCSPISGHRSVSWYQQTPGQGLQFLFEYFSETQRNKGNFPGRFSGRQFSNSRSEMNVSTLELGDSALYLCASTLPPPVSGELFFGEGSRLTVL.

This clonotype was seen a handful of times. This chain joins TRBV19 and TRBJ1-1; no reliable D call. With 6 bases removed from V and 4 bases from J, the gap between germline ends came to 18 bases. The CDR3 runs to 15 residues. CDR1 LNHDA and CDR2 SQIVND come from the germline V gene (reference sequence). The CDR3 region is CASRTGRHKGTEAFF. The CDR3 DNA sequence: TGTGCCAGTAGAACCGGAAGACATAAGGGCACTGAAGCTTTCTTT. The full variable domain, with the rest looked up from reference TRBV19 and TRBJ1-1, is DGGITQSPKYLFRKEGQNVTLSCEQNLNHDAMYWYRQDPGQGLRLIYYSQIVNDFQKGDIAEGYSVSREKKESFPLTVTSAQKNPTAFYLCASRTGRHKGTEAFFGQGTRLTVV.

The chain uses TRBV7-6 and TRBJ1-1; D not resolved. This CDR3 is built from 16 residues. Germline lookup yields CDR1 SGHVS and CDR2 FNYEAQ. The germline V and J ends were trimmed by 5 bases and 1 base, with 17 bases remaining between them. CDR3 nucleotide sequence: TGTGCCAGCAGCCCCCTCTCCGGAAATTCGAACACTGAAGCTTTCTTT. As protein: CASSPLSGNSNTEAFF.

The chain recombines TRBV20-1 with TRBJ1-3, with TRBD1 matching over 8 bases. Germline V gene data show CDR1 as DFQATT and CDR2 as SNEGSKA (reference sequence). CDR3 size: 15 residues. Trimming took 1 base from V and 4 from J; bases not matched to a gene: 6. The CDR3 DNA reads as TGCAGTGCTAGAGTGGGCAGGGGGCCCGGAAACACCATATATTTT. It encodes CSARVGRGPGNTIYF.

The chain joins TRBV20-1 to TRBJ2-1; TRBD1 matches 7 bases. Germline loops: CDR1 DFQATT, CDR2 SNEGSKA (reference sequence). The J segment lost 3 bases and the V segment lost 3 bases, leaving 5 bases of the junction unmatched. The length of the CDR3 is 14 residues. The chain's CDR3 is CSASFGQDYNEQFF. CDR3 sequence (DNA): TGCAGTGCTAGCTTCGGACAGGACTACAATGAGCAGTTCTTC.